The rows below give T cell receptor beta chains drawn from one sample of a study of T cell responses to AZD1222 COVID-19 vaccine. TCRdb keeps only in-frame clones here, not all; method: immunoSEQ multiplex PCR. The profile shows around 110,000 clones, approximately 85% of them singletons. Source: peripheral blood, taken on day 0 of MenACWY control vaccination. The receptors were gathered from an adult in good health. CDR3s include the opening cysteine and the closing phenylalanine or tryptophan.

V gene: TRBV5-4; CDR3 protein: CASSLAGQGASEAFF
V gene: TRBV11-2; CDR3 protein: CASSLSRNFATNEKLFF
V gene: TRBV5-1; CDR3 protein: CASSPGSGLSYEQYF
V gene: TRBV6-5; CDR3 protein: CASTHGTSGNNEQFF
V gene: TRBV28; CDR3 protein: CASSLNPLIGDQETQYF
V gene: TRBV2; CDR3 protein: CASVRQGVDEQYF
V gene: TRBV7-2; CDR3 protein: CASSAQQGNYGYTF
V gene: TRBV27; CDR3 protein: CASSYTGVNYEQYF
V gene: TRBV7-9; CDR3 protein: CASSPNRDRNTEAFF
V gene: TRBV11-2; CDR3 protein: CASSLQLDGHEKLFF
V gene: TRBV7-2; CDR3 protein: CASSSRQGAPDTQYF
V gene: TRBV18; CDR3 protein: CASSPLWGAGDAYEQYF
V gene: TRBV7-2; CDR3 protein: CASSFQGADTQYF
V gene: TRBV9; CDR3 protein: CASSPQGLSYEQYF
V gene: TRBV5-1; CDR3 protein: CASSSGTSYYTF
V gene: TRBV27; CDR3 protein: CASRTRPYNEQFF
V gene: TRBV7-9; CDR3 protein: CASSPGQGANQPQHF
V gene: TRBV7-8; CDR3 protein: CASSAVEAGGRQPQHF
V gene: TRBV6-2/TRBV6-3; CDR3 protein: CASSYGTWISGANVLTF
V gene: TRBV9; CDR3 protein: CASSGTDTEAFF
V gene: TRBV4-2; CDR3 protein: CASSYYGGEYNEQFF
V gene: TRBV2; CDR3 protein: CASSADRVGNYEQYF
V gene: TRBV18; CDR3 protein: CASSPTRRNTEEQYF
V gene: TRBV5-1; CDR3 protein: CASSLELGTVNTEAFF
V gene: TRBV18; CDR3 protein: CASSGGTSGGYEQYF